This T cell receptor (beta chain) was sequenced in a study of T cells in Graves' hyperthyroidism and ophthalmopathy. Study context: Initial diagnosis, before any treatment, was when peripheral blood was collected. Study results and caveats: Model predictions of ophthalmopathy came a median approximately seven months before onset.

It was RNA transcripts that yielded the amplified TCR beta CDR3 regions. First-round RT-PCR targeting the TCR CDR3 was performed with the HTBI primer set. TCRdb re-called the multiplex PCR reads with MiXCR, one entry per CDR3 protein. The sample includes some 250,000 distinct CDR3 sequences, 15% of them seen just once. At least ten counts were recorded for this clonotype. Its target is unknown. The study excluded patients with uncontrolled infection, other autoimmune disease, pregnancy or lactation. At first hyperthyroidism diagnosis, before any ophthalmopathy symptoms, the blood sample was collected. The germline gives CDR1 SGHRS, CDR2 YFSETQ. Trimming shortened V by 0 bases and J by 1 base, and 5 bases separated the two germline ends. The length of the CDR3 is 14 residues.

J is TRBJ2-1 and V is TRBV5-1; a possible D gene is TRBD2 (5 bases). Sample: blood. This receptor was obtained from a woman aged 50 to 60 with Graves' hyperthyroidism that later progressed to Graves' ophthalmopathy. As DNA, the CDR3 is TGCGCCAGCAGCTTGGCGGGGTCCTACAATGAGCAGTTCTTC. This translates into CASSLAGSYNEQFF.